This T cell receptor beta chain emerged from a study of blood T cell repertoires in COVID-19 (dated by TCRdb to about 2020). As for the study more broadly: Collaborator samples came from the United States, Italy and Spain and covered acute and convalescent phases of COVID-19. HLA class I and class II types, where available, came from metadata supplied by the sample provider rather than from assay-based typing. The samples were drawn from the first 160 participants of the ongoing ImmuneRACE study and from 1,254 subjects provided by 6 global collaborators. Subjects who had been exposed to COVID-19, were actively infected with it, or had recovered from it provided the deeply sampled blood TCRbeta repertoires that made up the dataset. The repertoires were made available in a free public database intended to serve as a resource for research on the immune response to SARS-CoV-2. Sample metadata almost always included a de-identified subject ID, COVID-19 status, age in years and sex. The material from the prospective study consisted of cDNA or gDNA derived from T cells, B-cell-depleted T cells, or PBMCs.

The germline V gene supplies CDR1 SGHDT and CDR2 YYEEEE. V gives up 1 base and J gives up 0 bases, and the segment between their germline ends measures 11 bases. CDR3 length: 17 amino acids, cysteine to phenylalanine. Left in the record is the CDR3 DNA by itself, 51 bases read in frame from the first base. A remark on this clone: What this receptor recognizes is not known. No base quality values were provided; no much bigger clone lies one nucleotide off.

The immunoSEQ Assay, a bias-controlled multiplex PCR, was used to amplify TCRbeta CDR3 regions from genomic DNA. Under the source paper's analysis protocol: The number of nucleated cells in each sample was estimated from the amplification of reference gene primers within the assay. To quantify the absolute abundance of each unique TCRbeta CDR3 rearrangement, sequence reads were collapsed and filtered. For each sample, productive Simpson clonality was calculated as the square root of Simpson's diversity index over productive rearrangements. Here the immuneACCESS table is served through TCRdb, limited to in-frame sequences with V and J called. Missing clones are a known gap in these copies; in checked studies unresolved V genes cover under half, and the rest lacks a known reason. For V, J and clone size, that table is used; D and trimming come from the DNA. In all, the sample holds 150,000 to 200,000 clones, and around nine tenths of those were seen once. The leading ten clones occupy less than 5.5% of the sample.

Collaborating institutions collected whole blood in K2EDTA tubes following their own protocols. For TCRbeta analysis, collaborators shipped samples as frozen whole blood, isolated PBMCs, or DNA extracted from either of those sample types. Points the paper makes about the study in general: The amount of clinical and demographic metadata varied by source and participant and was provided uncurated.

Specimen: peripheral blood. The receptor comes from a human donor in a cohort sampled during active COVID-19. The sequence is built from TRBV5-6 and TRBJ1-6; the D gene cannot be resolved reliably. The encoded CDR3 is CASSLSFSGSYNSPLHF. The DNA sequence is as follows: TGTGCCAGCAGCTTGTCTTTTAGCGGCTCCTATAATTCACCCCTCCACTTT.